This record concerns one T cell receptor beta chain sequence. Its antigen is undetermined. The final CDR3 position lacks the conserved phenylalanine or tryptophan, pointing to a likely read error. This sample was taken from a study of blood T cells in healthy people across ages. Overall study findings and caveats: Any changes in expanded clonotypes were possibly confounded, as donor CMV status remained unknown.

Russia was home to the donors, healthy Caucasian individuals aged roughly 6 to 100. Each sample yielded at least 6 million isolated PBMCs. Together with a sample-barcoded 5' primer, a J-beta primer mix was included in a second PCR lasting roughly 6 to 12 cycles. TCRdb processed the 5' RACE reads anew with MiXCR; each CDR3 protein has one entry. The sample comprises about 1,800,000 distinct CDR3 sequences, 28% of which are singletons, and 6.5% to 8.5% rests with the top ten. The CDR3 sequence is 15 residues long. Per the germline V gene, CDR1 is SGHTA and CDR2 is FQGTGA. V was cut by 0 bases and J by 4 bases, with 12 bases left in between.

The specimen sequenced was blood. The rearrangement links TRBV7-3 to TRBJ1-2; a possible D gene is TRBD1 (5 bases). The receptor was isolated from a woman aged 25 to 45 in good health. Here the CDR3 reads CASSLTGRDGYGYTL. DNA for the CDR3: TGTGCCAGCAGCTTAACAGGGAGGGACGGCTATGGCTACACCTTA.